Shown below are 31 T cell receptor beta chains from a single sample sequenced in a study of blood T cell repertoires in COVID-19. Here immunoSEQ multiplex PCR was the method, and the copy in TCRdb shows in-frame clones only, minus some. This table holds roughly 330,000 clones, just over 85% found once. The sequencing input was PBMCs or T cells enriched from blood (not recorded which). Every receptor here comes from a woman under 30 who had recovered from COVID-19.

DNA of the CDR3: TGTGCCAGCAGGGACGACAGGGGGATCGGCTATGGCTACACCTTC. This translates into CASRDDRGIGYGYTF. The chain carries TRBV2 and TRBJ1-2; 9 bases are shared with TRBD1. The CDR3 contains 15 residues. The ends lost 6 bases at V and 4 bases at J; junction bases unmatched: 9. Germline CDR1 SNHLY, CDR2 FYNNEI.

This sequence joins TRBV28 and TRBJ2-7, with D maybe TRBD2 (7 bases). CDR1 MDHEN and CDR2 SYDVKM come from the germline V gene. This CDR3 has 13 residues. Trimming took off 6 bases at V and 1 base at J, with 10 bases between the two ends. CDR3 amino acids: CASRQGGSYEQYF. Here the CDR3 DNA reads TGTGCCAGCAGACAGGGAGGGTCCTACGAGCAGTACTTC.

The CDR3 here is CASRAGGHNEQFF. In DNA, the CDR3 is TGTGCCAGCAGAGCGGGAGGGCACAATGAGCAGTTCTTC. The chain is built from TRBV28 and TRBJ2-1; 10 bases agree with TRBD2. Germline-derived CDR1 and CDR2 are MDHEN and SYDVKM. The CDR3 is 13 residues long. V trimming: 6 bases; J trimming: 5 bases; junction bases outside the gene matches: 1.

CDR3 sequence (DNA): TGTGCCAGCAAGATGAACCGGGACTACTATGGCTACACCTTC. Amino acids: CASKMNRDYYGYTF. The chain uses TRBV27 and TRBJ1-2; the D gene is possibly TRBD1 (5 bases). CDR3 size: 14 residues. Trimming cost V 7 bases and J 3 bases, with 15 bases left between them. CDR1 and CDR2 (germline): MNHEY, SMNVEV (reference sequence).

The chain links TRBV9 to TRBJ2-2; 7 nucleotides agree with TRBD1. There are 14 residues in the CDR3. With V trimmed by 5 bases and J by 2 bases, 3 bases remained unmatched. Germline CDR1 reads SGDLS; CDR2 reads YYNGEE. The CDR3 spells CASRGTVNTGELFF. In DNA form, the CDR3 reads TGTGCCAGCAGGGGGACAGTCAACACCGGGGAGCTGTTTTTT.

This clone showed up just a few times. The CDR3 reads CASRAGTGGNNEQFF. DNA for the CDR3: TGTGCCAGCAGGGCCGGGACAGGGGGTAACAATGAGCAGTTCTTC. V gene TRBV2 combines with J gene TRBJ2-1; 11 positions agree with TRBD1. Per the germline V gene, CDR1 is SNHLY and CDR2 is FYNNEI. The CDR3 is 15 amino acids. J was trimmed by 5 bases and V by 6 bases; bases with no gene match: 6.

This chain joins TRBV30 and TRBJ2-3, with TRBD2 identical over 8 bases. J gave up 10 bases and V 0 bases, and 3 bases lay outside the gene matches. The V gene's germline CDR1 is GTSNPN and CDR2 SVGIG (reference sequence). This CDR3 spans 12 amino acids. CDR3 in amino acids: CAWSVLTSAQYF. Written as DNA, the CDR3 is TGTGCCTGGAGTGTCTTGACTAGCGCGCAGTATTTT. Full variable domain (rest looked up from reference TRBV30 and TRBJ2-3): SQTIHQWPATLVQPVGSPLSLECTVEGTSNPNLYWYRQAAGRGLQLLFYSVGIGQISSEVPQNLSASRPQDRQFILSSKKLLLSDSGFYLCAWSVLTSAQYFGPGTRLTVL.

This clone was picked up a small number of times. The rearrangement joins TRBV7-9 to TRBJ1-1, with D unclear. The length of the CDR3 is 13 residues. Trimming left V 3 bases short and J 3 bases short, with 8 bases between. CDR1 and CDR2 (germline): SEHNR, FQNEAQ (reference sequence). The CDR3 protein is CASSLGAHTEAFF. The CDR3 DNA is TGTGCCAGCAGCTTGGGAGCCCACACTGAAGCTTTCTTT.

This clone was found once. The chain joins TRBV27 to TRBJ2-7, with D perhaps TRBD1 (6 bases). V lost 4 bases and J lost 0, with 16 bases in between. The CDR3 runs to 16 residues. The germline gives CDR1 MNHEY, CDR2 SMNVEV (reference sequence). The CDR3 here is CASSSTTGTFSYEQYF. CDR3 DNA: TGTGCCAGCAGTTCAACGACAGGAACTTTCTCCTACGAGCAGTACTTC.

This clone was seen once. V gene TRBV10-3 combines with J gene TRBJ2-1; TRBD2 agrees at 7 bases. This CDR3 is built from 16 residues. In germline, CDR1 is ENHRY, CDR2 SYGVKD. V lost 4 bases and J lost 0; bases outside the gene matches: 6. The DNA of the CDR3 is TGTGCCATCAGTGGGGTTAGCGGGCACTCCTACAATGAGCAGTTCTTC. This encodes CAISGVSGHSYNEQFF.

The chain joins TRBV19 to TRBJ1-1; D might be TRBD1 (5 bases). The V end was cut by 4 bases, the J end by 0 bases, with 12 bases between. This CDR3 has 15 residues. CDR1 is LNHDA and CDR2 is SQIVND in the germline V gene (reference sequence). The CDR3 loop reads CASSSRAGMNTEAFF. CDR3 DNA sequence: TGTGCCAGTAGTAGCAGGGCGGGGATGAACACTGAAGCTTTCTTT.

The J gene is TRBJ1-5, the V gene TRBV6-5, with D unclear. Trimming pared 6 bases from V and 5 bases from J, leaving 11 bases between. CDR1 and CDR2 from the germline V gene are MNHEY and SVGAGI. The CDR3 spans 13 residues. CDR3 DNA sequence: TGTGCCAGCAGATTTCTTGAGGATCAGCCCCAGCATTTT. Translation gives CASRFLEDQPQHF.

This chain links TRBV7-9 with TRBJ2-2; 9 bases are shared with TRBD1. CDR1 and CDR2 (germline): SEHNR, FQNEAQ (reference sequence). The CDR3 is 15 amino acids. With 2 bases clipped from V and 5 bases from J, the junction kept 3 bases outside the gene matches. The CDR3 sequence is CASSLNRGRTGELFF. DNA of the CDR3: TGTGCCAGCAGCTTAAACAGGGGGCGGACCGGGGAGCTGTTTTTT.

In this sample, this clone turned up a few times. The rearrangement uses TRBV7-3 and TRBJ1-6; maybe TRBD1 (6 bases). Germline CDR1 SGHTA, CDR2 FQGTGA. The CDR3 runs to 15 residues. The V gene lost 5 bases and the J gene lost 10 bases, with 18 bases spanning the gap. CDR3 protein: CASSPHSGAGSPLHF. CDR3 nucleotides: TGTGCCAGCAGCCCTCACTCAGGGGCCGGCTCACCCCTCCACTTT.

The CDR3 DNA is TGCGCCAGCAGCCCAGGGGACAGGCTGAACACTGAAGCTTTCTTT. Translating it yields CASSPGDRLNTEAFF. This chain connects TRBV4-1 to TRBJ1-1, with 8 nucleotides matching TRBD1. J lost 0 bases, V lost 4 bases, and 4 bases had no gene match. The CDR3 is 15 residues long. Germline-derived CDR1 and CDR2 are MGHRA and YSYEKL.

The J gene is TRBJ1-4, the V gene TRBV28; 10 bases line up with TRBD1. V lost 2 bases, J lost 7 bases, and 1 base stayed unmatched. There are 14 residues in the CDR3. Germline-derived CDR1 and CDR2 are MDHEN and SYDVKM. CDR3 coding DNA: TGTGCCAGCAGTTTAGGGGACAGGGGTGAAAAACTGTTTTTT. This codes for CASSLGDRGEKLFF.

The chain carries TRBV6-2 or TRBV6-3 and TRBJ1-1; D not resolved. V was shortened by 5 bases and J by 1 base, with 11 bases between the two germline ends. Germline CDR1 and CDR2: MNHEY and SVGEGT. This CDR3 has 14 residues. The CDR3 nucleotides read TGTGCCAGCAGTGCAGGCGTTGAGAACACTGAAGCTTTCTTT. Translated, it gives CASSAGVENTEAFF.

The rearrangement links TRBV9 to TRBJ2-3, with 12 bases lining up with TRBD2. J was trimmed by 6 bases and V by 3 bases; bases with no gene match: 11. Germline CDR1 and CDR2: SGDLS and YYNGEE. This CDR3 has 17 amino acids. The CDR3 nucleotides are TGTGCCAGCAGCGAGCGACTAGCGGGGGTTGACTTGGATACGCAGTATTTT. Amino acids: CASSERLAGVDLDTQYF.

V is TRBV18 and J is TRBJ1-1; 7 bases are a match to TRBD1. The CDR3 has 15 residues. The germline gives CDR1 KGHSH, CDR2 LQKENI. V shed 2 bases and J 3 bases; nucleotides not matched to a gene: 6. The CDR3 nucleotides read TGTGCCAGCTCACCAGGATATCAGGGGGACACTGAAGCTTTCTTT. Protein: CASSPGYQGDTEAFF.

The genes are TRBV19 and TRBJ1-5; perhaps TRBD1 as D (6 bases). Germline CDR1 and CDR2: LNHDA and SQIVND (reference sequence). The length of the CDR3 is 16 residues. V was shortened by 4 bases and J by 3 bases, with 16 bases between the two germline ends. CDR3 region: CASSTRGANINQPQHF. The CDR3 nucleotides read TGTGCCAGTAGTACGCGGGGGGCCAACATCAATCAGCCCCAGCATTTT.

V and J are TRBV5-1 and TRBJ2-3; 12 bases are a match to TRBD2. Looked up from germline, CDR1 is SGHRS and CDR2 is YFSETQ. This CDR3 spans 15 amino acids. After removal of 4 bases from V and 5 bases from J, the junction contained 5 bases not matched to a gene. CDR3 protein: CASSPLAGGGDTQYF. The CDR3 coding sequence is TGCGCCAGCAGCCCACTAGCGGGGGGAGGAGATACGCAGTATTTT. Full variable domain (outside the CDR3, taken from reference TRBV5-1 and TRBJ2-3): KAGVTQTPRYLIKTRGQQVTLSCSPISGHRSVSWYQQTPGQGLQFLFEYFSETQRNKGNFPGRFSGRQFSNSRSEMNVSTLELGDSALYLCASSPLAGGGDTQYFGPGTRLTVL.

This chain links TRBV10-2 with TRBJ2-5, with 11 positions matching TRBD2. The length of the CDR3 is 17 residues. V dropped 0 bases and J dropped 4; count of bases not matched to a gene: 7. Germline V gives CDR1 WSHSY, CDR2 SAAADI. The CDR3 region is CASSESTSGDLGETQYF. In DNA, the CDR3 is TGCGCCAGCAGTGAGTCGACTAGCGGGGATTTGGGAGAGACCCAGTACTTC.

CDR3 protein: CASSQGGQPQHF. As DNA, the CDR3 is TGTGCCAGCAGCCAAGGCGGTCAGCCCCAGCATTTT. The V and J genes are TRBV3-1 (or the pseudogene TRBV3-2) and TRBJ1-5, with D unclear. Between the trimmed V and J ends, which lost 1 base and 6 bases, there was a span of 4 bases. The V gene's germline CDR1 is LGHDT and CDR2 YNNKEL (reference sequence). This CDR3 is built from 12 residues.

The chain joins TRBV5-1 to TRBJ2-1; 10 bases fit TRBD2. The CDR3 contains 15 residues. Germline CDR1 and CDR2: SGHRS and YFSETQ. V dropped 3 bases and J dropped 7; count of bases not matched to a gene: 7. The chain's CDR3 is CASSSSGRVRNEQFF. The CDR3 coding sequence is TGCGCCAGCAGCTCAAGCGGGAGGGTGAGGAATGAGCAGTTCTTC.

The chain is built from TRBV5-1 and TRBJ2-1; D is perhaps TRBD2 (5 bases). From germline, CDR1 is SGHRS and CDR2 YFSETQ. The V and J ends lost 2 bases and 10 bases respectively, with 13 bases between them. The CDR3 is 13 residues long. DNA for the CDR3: TGCGCCAGCAGCTTATCGGCCGGGAACGAGCAGTTCTTC. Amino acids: CASSLSAGNEQFF.

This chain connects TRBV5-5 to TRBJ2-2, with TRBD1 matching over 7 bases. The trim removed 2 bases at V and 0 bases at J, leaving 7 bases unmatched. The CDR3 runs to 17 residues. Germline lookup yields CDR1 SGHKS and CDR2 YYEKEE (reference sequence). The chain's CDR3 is CASSFHRTGSNTGELFF. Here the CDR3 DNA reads TGTGCCAGCAGCTTCCATCGGACAGGCTCGAACACCGGGGAGCTGTTTTTT. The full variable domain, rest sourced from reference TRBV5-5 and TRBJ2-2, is DAGVTQSPTHLIKTRGQQVTLRCSPISGHKSVSWYQQVLGQGPQFIFQYYEKEERGRGNFPDRFSARQFPNYSSELNVNALLLGDSALYLCASSFHRTGSNTGELFFGEGSRLTVL.

CDR3 in DNA: TGCGCCAGCAGCTTGGCTCCAGATATATATGGCTACACCTTC. Translating gives CASSLAPDIYGYTF. The chain joins TRBV5-1 to TRBJ1-2; D is undetermined. Deletions cut 0 bases from V and 5 bases from J, with 11 bases between. The germline gives CDR1 SGHRS, CDR2 YFSETQ. This CDR3 spans 14 amino acids.

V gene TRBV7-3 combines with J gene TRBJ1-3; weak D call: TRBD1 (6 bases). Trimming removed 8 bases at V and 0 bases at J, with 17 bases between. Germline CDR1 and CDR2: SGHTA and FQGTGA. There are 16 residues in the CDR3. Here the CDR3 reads CASVQGNPLSGNTIYF. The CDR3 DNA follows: TGTGCCAGCGTCCAGGGGAACCCCCTCTCTGGAAACACCATATATTTT.

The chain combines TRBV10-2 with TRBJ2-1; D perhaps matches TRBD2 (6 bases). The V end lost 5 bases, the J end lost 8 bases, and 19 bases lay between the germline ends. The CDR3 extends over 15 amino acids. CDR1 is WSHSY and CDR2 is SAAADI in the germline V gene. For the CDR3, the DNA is TGCGCCAGCAGTAGGACTAAGAAAAGTACGGATGAGCAGTTCTTC. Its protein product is CASSRTKKSTDEQFF.

This CDR3 reads CASSESGTGGTEAFF. The DNA of the CDR3 is TGCGCCAGCAGTGAGTCGGGGACAGGGGGAACTGAAGCTTTCTTT. The chain joins TRBV10-1 to TRBJ1-1; 11 nucleotides line up with TRBD1. CDR3 length: 15 amino acids. With 0 bases clipped from V and 5 bases from J, the junction kept 2 bases outside the gene matches. The germline V gene encodes CDR1 WNHNN and CDR2 SYGVQD (reference sequence).

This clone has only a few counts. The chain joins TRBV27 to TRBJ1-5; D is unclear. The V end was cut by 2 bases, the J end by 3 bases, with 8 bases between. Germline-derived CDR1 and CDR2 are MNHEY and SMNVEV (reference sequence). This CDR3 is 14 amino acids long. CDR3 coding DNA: TGTGCCAGCAGTTTACACAGAACCAATCAGCCCCAGCATTTT. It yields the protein CASSLHRTNQPQHF.